This record concerns one TCR beta chain sequence. As yet, its antigen is unknown. Germline V lookup: CDR1 SGHRS, CDR2 YFSETQ. The CDR3 contains 18 residues. The V gene end was trimmed by 8 bases and the J gene end by 5 bases; junction bases not matched to a gene: 21. The data derive from a study of brain T cells in children with intractable seizures. Study-level findings and limits: Pre- and post-surgery blood differed in depth, so pre-surgery absences may be undersampling.

The method was immunoSEQ multiplex PCR; TCRdb's version includes in-frame clones alone and lacks a portion of them. The table lists about 40,000 clones, approximately 90% of them singletons. The specimen was peripheral blood, collected at surgery. The source of this sequence is a girl aged 2-10 years with tuberous sclerosis and intractable seizures. V usage is TRBV5-1 and J usage is TRBJ2-5; TRBD2 matches at 10 bases. Here the CDR3 reads CASSIAGGHPRRGETQYF. Here the CDR3 DNA reads TGCGCCAGTTCGATAGCGGGGGGCCACCCGCGTCGTGGGGAGACCCAGTACTTC.